This TCR beta chain was recovered during a study of blood T cells in healthy people across ages (dated by TCRdb to between 2015 and 2016). With regard to the full study: In model experiments, template switching captured about one uniquely barcoded TCR beta cDNA molecule for every two T cells. The study analyzed two additional independent replicas of 1 million unique cDNA reads from the same blood draw for two donors, one aged 18 to 29 and one aged 80 or older. To avoid experimental bias, donors of different ages were distributed randomly across sequencing lanes. Four age groups were formed from the donors: young (average approximately 15 years), middle-aged (approximately 39), aged (62) and long-lived (about 75). The study measured age-related changes in TCR beta repertoire diversity using deep sequencing normalized with unique cDNA molecular identifiers.

The donors were some 39 Caucasian individuals from Russia, aged roughly 6 to 100 years, who were systemically healthy. Each donor gave 9.5 to 10 milliliters of peripheral blood, drawn into EDTA-treated Vacutainer tubes. Ficoll-Paque density-gradient centrifugation was used to isolate PBMCs, with at least 6 million obtained per sample. Total RNA was extracted from PBMCs with Trizol reagent, with at least 6 micrograms obtained per sample. For every donor, an aliquot of PBMCs went through flow cytometry to measure the percentages of naive CD45RAhigh/CD27high T cells. Library method: 5' RACE. The sequencing machine was an Illumina HiSeq 2500. A second PCR of roughly 6 to 12 cycles was performed with a sample-barcoded 5' primer and a J-beta primer mix. Each TCR beta cDNA molecule received a unique molecular identifier from a template-switch 5' adaptor carrying 12 random nucleotides. Each sample yielded at least 3 million CDR3-containing paired-end reads. The Mint cDNA synthesis kit, primed by a TRBC-specific oligonucleotide, was used to synthesize first-strand cDNA from all RNA. Following uracil-DNA glycosylase treatment, a first 18-cycle PCR with universal primers M1SS and BC2_uni_R was performed on all cDNA. From the authors' description of their analysis: Each sample was normalized by randomly selecting 1 million high-quality reads, each carrying a distinct molecular identifier. Instead of being binned into consensus sequences, reads with shared molecular identifiers were discarded. MiTCR, with a Q25 quality threshold and the strictest error-elimination algorithm, was used for CDR3 identification, clonotype clustering and error correction. Lower-bound total TCR beta diversity was estimated with a nonparametric unseen species model using Euler transformation. TCRdb redid the processing of the public reads, applying fastp at Q25 and MiXCR, and retained in-frame beta chains. A single entry per CDR3 protein holds the most common genes and DNA from its merged rows. TCRdb's processing, not the study's, gives the V and J calls here. This sample lists about 760,000 distinct CDR3 sequences; just over 55% were detected once. The leading ten clones occupy roughly 24% of the sample.

Inclusive of the bounding cysteine and phenylalanine, the CDR3 is 13 residues long. Left in the record is the CDR3 DNA by itself, 39 bases read in frame from the first base. V sheds 4 bases and J sheds 8 bases, leaving 15 bases between their ends. CDR1 SGDLS and CDR2 YYNGEE are derived from the germline V gene. About this clonotype itself: This receptor's antigen is unknown. No base qualities exist here, and no much larger clone lies one base off it.

The full study reports these points: Conclusive comparison of naive and antigen-experienced compartments was prevented by the profiling of bulk unsorted PBMCs. Donor CMV infection status was unknown, potentially confounding age-related changes in expanded clonotypes. The percentage of naive T cells measured by flow cytometry correlated strongly with observed TCR beta diversity. Observed TCR beta diversity per million T cells fell roughly linearly with age, and a significant reduction was already apparent by age around 44. The long-lived group showed more naive CD4+ T cells, fewer expanded clones and increased TCR diversity than the aged group, suggesting age selection. Estimates of total diversity based on one million sequenced T cells were considered lower bounds and underestimates.

This clonotype was obtained from a man aged 35 to 55 in good health. The chain joins TRBV9 to TRBJ1-1, and the D gene may be TRBD1, 5 bases matching. Sequenced material: blood. The CDR3 reads CASSPSLRAEAFF. The DNA reads TGTGCCAGCAGCCCGAGTCTCAGGGCAGAAGCTTTCTTT.